This TCR beta chain was identified in a study of memory CD4+ T cells and cytomegalovirus serostatus. Some clones are missing from TCRdb's copy, which holds only in-frame ones; the method was immunoSEQ multiplex PCR. The repertoire holds some 49,000 clones, 60% to 80% seen once, with 0.94% in the top ten. Single viable CD3+CD4+CD8-CD45RO+ cells were sorted as the memory CD4+ T cells. V was trimmed by 0 bases and J by 0 bases, leaving 10 bases between them. The germline CDR1 and CDR2 sequences are SGHTA and FQGNSA. This CDR3 has 16 amino acids. The sequenced sample was memory CD4+ T cells from blood. This TCR derives from an adult in good health and CMV-seronegative. This chain links TRBV7-2 with TRBJ2-3, with unresolved D. In DNA, the CDR3 is TGTGCCAGCAGCTTAGCGCGGCGGCCTAGCACAGATACGCAGTATTTT. This encodes CASSLARRPSTDTQYF.